The text below deals with one T cell receptor (beta chain). What it binds is unknown. The entry originates in a study of CD8 T cells in ankylosing spondylitis. Study-wide results and limits: Before this, some motif variants had been reported in reactive arthritis synovial fluid and blood. Clones that were linked to disease were CD8+ and were relatively rare in peripheral blood. The study identified a TCR beta motif of fewer than 10 highly homologous variants that appeared characteristic of ankylosing spondylitis blood.

V shed 1 base, J shed 1 base, and the junction held 2 bases outside the gene matches. The CDR3 loop spans 15 amino acids. With molecular barcodes, quantitative 5'-RACE was used to make the TCR beta libraries. TCRdb re-analysed the 5' RACE reads in MiXCR, keeping a single row per CDR3 protein. The data show approximately 260,000 distinct CDR3 sequences, with about 18% seen just once and around 33% held by the top ten. The V and J genes are TRBV12-3 or TRBV12-4 and TRBJ2-5, with 8 bases aligning to TRBD2. This receptor was obtained from a male donor with ankylosing spondylitis or in good health (not recorded which). The sequenced sample was blood, either unsorted or a sorted T cell fraction (not recorded which). The CDR3 protein is CASSLDLAGQETQYF. The CDR3 nucleotides read TGTGCCAGCAGTTTAGACCTAGCGGGCCAAGAGACCCAGTACTTC.